This T cell receptor beta chain was sequenced in a study of T cell repertoires in ileal Crohn's disease. Across the study: At surgery, approximately 33% of patients smoked, with median disease duration roughly 7.7 years. M6 samples are neoterminal ileum biopsies from postoperative colonoscopy. Findings and caveats of the study: The median delay to postoperative endoscopy was 5.5 to 8.5 months. Clonal expansions were more frequent in active smokers than non-smokers at surgery.

A remark on this clone: Its specificity is not known.

Noted time point: neoterminal ileum biopsy at postoperative endoscopy, about 6 months after surgery. Produced via immunoSEQ multiplex PCR; TCRdb's table is partial and in-frame only. The sample has 13,000 or so clones, roughly 78% seen once. The clonotype was recovered from an adult with Crohn's disease. Material: ileal tissue.

The CDR3 nucleotides are TGTGCCAGCAGCCAAGATTTGGGGGCTAGCGGGTACACCGGGGAGCTGTTTTTT. Amino acids: CASSQDLGASGYTGELFF. This chain uses TRBV4-2 with TRBJ2-2; TRBD2 matches at 8 bases. Germline V gene lookup returns CDR1 LGHNA and CDR2 YNFKEQ. The CDR3 is 18 amino acids. Trimming at V came to 0 bases and at J to 3 bases, leaving 9 bases not matched to a gene.